This passage covers 8 T cell receptor beta chains from one sample sequenced in a study of spatial heterogeneity in lung cancer. TCRdb processed the 5' RACE reads anew with MiXCR; each CDR3 protein has one entry. The sample holds about 94,000 distinct CDR3 sequences; approximately 19% are singletons and the top ten take 21%. Time point of the sample: blood at routine non-recurrence follow-up after resection. The sequencing used PBMCs, collected at follow-up. The receptors here all came from a male donor with early-stage non-small cell lung cancer.

This clonotype has only a few counts. This chain connects TRBV11-2 to TRBJ2-7, with no clear D. The CDR3 totals 13 residues. Trimming removed 1 base at V and 4 bases at J, with 8 bases between. CDR1 is SGHAT and CDR2 is FQNNGV in the germline V gene. The chain's CDR3 is CASSLVAGYEQYV. Written as DNA, the CDR3 is TGTGCCAGCAGCTTAGTAGCCGGTTACGAGCAGTACGTC.

This clonotype has only a few counts. The CDR3 region is CASSSGVRGNQPQHF. CDR3 nucleotide sequence: TGTGCCAGCAGTAGCGGGGTGAGAGGCAATCAGCCCCAGCATTTT. The genes are TRBV6-5 and TRBJ1-5; D remains ambiguous. Germline V gene data show CDR1 as MNHEY and CDR2 as SVGAGI. V was clipped by 5 bases and J by 2 bases, with 13 bases between them. The CDR3 contains 15 residues.

This sequence joins TRBV7-9 and TRBJ2-2; TRBD2 is a possible D gene (5 bases). The germline V and J ends were trimmed by 2 bases and 3 bases, with 13 bases remaining between them. This CDR3 region has 16 residues. CDR1 SEHNR and CDR2 FQNEAQ come from the germline V gene (reference sequence). The CDR3 DNA sequence: TGTGCCAGCAGCTTAAAACGGAGGTTAGACACCGGGGAGCTGTTTTTT. This gives the protein CASSLKRRLDTGELFF. Full variable domain (outside the CDR3, taken from reference TRBV7-9 and TRBJ2-2): DTGVSQNPRHKITKRGQNVTFRCDPISEHNRLYWYRQTLGQGPEFLTYFQNEAQLEKSRLLSDRFSAERPKGSFSTLEIQRTEQGDSAMYLCASSLKRRLDTGELFFGEGSRLTVL.

J is TRBJ2-5 and V is TRBV7-3; D unresolved. Germline V gene data show CDR1 as SGHTA and CDR2 as FQGTGA. Trimming shortened V by 5 bases and J by 5 bases, and 9 bases separated the two germline ends. This CDR3 is built from 12 residues. The CDR3 sequence is CASSHYGETQYF. The CDR3 DNA follows: TGTGCCAGCAGCCACTACGGGGAGACCCAGTACTTC.

In this sample, this clonotype turned up a few times. The chain combines TRBV7-9 with TRBJ2-3; 12 nucleotides agree with TRBD1. The CDR3 runs 16 residues. Germline trimming cut 5 bases from V and 0 bases from J; bases unmatched to any gene: 3. The germline gives CDR1 SEHNR, CDR2 FQNEAQ (reference sequence). Written as DNA, the CDR3 is TGTGCCAGCAGCAGGGACAGGGGGCGCAGCACAGATACGCAGTATTTT. Translation gives CASSRDRGRSTDTQYF.

A few counts support this clonotype. The chain combines TRBV29-1 with TRBJ2-3; perhaps D is TRBD1 or TRBD2 (5 bases each). Trimming left V 6 bases short and J 0 bases short, with 13 bases between. CDR1 SQVTM and CDR2 ANQGSEA come from the germline V gene. This CDR3 has 14 amino acids. CDR3 sequence: CSVPPGTSTDTQYF. CDR3 DNA sequence: TGCAGCGTACCTCCGGGGACGAGCACAGATACGCAGTATTTT.

This clonotype has ten or more counts. This CDR3 is CASRRASGRIDTQYF. CDR3 nucleotides: TGCGCCAGCAGGCGGGCTAGCGGGAGGATAGATACGCAGTATTTT. The chain joins TRBV5-1 to TRBJ2-3; 11 bases map to TRBD2. J was trimmed by 5 bases and V by 5 bases; bases with no gene match: 7. CDR1 is SGHRS, CDR2 YFSETQ, per germline. The CDR3 is 15 amino acids.

The chain has TRBV5-5 and TRBJ2-5, with D uncertain. Trimming took off 0 bases at V and 2 bases at J, with 8 bases between the two ends. CDR1 is SGHKS and CDR2 is YYEKEE in the germline V gene (reference sequence). The CDR3 runs to 14 residues. The CDR3 DNA is TGTGCCAGCAGCTTGGCCCATGTGCAAGAGACCCAGTACTTC. Translated: CASSLAHVQETQYF.